Presented here are 9 T cell receptor beta chains from one specimen sequenced in a study of OX40 agonist ivuxolimab in advanced cancers. Method: immunoSEQ multiplex PCR; TCRdb's copy keeps in-frame clones and lacks some. The sample holds more than 75,000 clones, roughly nine tenths seen once. The specimen comprised CD4+ or CD8+ T cells sorted from blood, sampled in a trial of the OX40 agonist ivuxolimab. These receptors all come from an adult with an advanced solid tumor such as melanoma, head and neck, liver or kidney cancer.

The table lists this clone with a count of one. The CDR3 nucleotides read TGTGCCAGCAGTATCCGCTGGGCAACTGAGCAGTTCTTC. As protein: CASSIRWATEQFF. The chain is built from TRBV27 and TRBJ2-1; no firm D call. V was cut by 5 bases and J by 9 bases, with 14 bases left in between. Germline-derived CDR1 and CDR2 are MNHEY and SMNVEV (reference sequence). CDR3 length: 13 residues.

This chain links TRBV30 with TRBJ2-7; 7 bases are a match to TRBD2. V was pared by 5 bases and J by 2 bases, with 9 bases of the junction left unmatched. The CDR3 sequence is 14 residues long. The V gene's germline CDR1 is GTSNPN and CDR2 SVGIG (reference sequence). The CDR3 here is CAWSRDYTTYEQYF. CDR3 bases: TGTGCCTGGTCCCGGGACTATACTACCTACGAGCAGTACTTC.

The V and J genes are TRBV6-1 and TRBJ2-3, with 8 bases matching TRBD2. After removal of 1 base from V and 3 bases from J, the junction contained 3 bases not matched to a gene. Germline values: CDR1 MNHNS, CDR2 SASEGT. The CDR3 totals 15 residues. CDR3 loop: CASSEGTSFTDTQYF. CDR3 DNA: TGTGCCAGCAGTGAAGGGACTAGCTTTACAGATACGCAGTATTTT.

The chain uses TRBV7-9 and TRBJ2-1, with 13 bases fitting TRBD2. J gave up 8 bases and V 5 bases, and 6 bases lay outside the gene matches. This CDR3 contains 15 residues. Germline CDR1 is SEHNR and CDR2 is FQNEAQ (reference sequence). The CDR3 DNA is TGTGCCAGCAGCGTCGGACTAGCGGGAGCGGATGAGCAGTTCTTC. Its protein is CASSVGLAGADEQFF.

The J gene is TRBJ2-3, the V gene TRBV2, with 10 bases aligning to TRBD2. The germline V gene encodes CDR1 SNHLY and CDR2 FYNNEI. This CDR3 contains 19 residues. V gave up 8 bases and J gave up 4 bases; unmatched junction bases: 21. CDR3 region: CASRADLAGVLFLADTQYF. CDR3 nucleotides: TGTGCCAGCCGGGCAGACCTAGCGGGGGTTCTCTTCCTAGCAGATACGCAGTATTTT.

This clone was seen once. V usage is TRBV5-4 and J usage is TRBJ2-4; D gene uncertain. V lost 0 bases to trimming and J lost 0 bases, with 10 bases between them. The CDR3 is made up of 16 amino acids. Germline lookup yields CDR1 SGHNT and CDR2 YYREEE (reference sequence). The CDR3: CASSLGWVLAKNIQYF. The CDR3 DNA sequence: TGTGCCAGCAGCTTGGGGTGGGTCCTAGCCAAAAACATTCAGTACTTC.

This chain links TRBV5-1 with TRBJ1-3, with D maybe TRBD1 (5 bases). The V end lost 0 bases, the J end lost 0 bases, and 16 bases lay between the germline ends. CDR1 SGHRS and CDR2 YFSETQ come from the germline V gene. The CDR3 extends over 18 amino acids. DNA for the CDR3: TGCGCCAGCAGCTTGGTAGCGGGGCGCCTCATCTCTGGAAACACCATATATTTT. The encoded protein is CASSLVAGRLISGNTIYF.

The chain recombines TRBV5-1 with TRBJ1-2; 8 bases line up with TRBD1. CDR1 and CDR2 (germline): SGHRS, YFSETQ. V lost 5 bases and J lost 2; bases outside the gene matches: 2. There are 13 residues in the CDR3. As DNA, the CDR3 is TGCGCCAGCAGGGACAGGGTCAACTATGGCTACACCTTC. Residues: CASRDRVNYGYTF.

CDR3 sequence (DNA): TGTGCCTGGAGTCCACCCCCCCGGTACTCCTACGAGCAGTACTTC. Translating gives CAWSPPPRYSYEQYF. The rearrangement links TRBV30 to TRBJ2-7; D is ambiguous. Deletions cut 2 bases from V and 0 bases from J, with 14 bases between. This CDR3 has 15 amino acids. The germline V gene has CDR1 GTSNPN and CDR2 SVGIG (reference sequence).